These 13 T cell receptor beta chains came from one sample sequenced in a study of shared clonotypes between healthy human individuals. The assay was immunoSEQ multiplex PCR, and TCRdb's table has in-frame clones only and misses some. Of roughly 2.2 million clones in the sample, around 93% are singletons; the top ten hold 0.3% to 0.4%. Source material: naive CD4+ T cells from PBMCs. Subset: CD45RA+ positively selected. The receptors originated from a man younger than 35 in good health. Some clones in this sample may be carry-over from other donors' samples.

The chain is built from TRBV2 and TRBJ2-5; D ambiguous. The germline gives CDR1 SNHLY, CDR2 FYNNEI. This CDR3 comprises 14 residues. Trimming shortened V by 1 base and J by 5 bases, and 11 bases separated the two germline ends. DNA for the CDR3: TGTGCCAGCAGTGAAGGGAGACCTACCGAGACCCAGTACTTC. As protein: CASSEGRPTETQYF.

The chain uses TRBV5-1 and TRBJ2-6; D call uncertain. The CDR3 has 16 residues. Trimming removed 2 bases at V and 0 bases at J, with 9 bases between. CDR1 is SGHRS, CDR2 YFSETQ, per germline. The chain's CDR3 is CASSFLQVSGANVLTF. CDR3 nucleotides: TGCGCCAGCAGCTTTCTCCAGGTCTCTGGGGCCAACGTCCTGACTTTC.

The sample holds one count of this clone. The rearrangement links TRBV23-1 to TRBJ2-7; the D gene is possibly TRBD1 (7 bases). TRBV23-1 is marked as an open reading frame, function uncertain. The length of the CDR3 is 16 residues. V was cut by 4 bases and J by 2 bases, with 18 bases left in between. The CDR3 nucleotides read TGCGCCAGCAGTCCCCCACCAGGGGGGACGACCTACGAGCAGTACTTC. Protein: CASSPPPGGTTYEQYF.

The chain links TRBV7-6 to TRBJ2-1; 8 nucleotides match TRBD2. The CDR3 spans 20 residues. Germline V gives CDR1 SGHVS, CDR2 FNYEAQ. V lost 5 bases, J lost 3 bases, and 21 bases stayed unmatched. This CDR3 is CASSPGSGRTSIKFYNEQFF. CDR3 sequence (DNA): TGTGCCAGCAGCCCTGGCAGCGGTCGGACTAGCATCAAGTTCTACAATGAGCAGTTCTTC.

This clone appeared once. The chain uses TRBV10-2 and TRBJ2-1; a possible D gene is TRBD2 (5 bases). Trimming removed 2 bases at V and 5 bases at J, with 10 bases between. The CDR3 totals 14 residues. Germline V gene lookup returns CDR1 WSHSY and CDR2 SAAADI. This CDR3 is CASSEISVNNEQFF. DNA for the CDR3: TGCGCCAGCAGTGAGATTAGCGTGAACAATGAGCAGTTCTTC.

The CDR3 protein is CASSLDGEDNEQFF. As DNA, the CDR3 is TGTGCCAGCAGCTTAGATGGTGAGGACAATGAGCAGTTCTTC. V is TRBV11-3 and J is TRBJ2-1, with D uncertain. Germline V gives CDR1 SGHNT, CDR2 YENEEA. The CDR3 is made up of 14 amino acids. The V end lost 0 bases, the J end lost 5 bases, and 8 bases lay between the germline ends.

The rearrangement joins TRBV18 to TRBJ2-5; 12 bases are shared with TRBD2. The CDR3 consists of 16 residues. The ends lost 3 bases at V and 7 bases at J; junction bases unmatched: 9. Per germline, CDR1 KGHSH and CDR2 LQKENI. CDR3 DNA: TGTGCCAGCTCACCGGGACTAGCGGGCGAAAGGGGGACCCAGTACTTC. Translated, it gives CASSPGLAGERGTQYF. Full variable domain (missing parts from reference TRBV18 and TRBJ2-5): NAGVMQNPRHLVRRRGQEARLRCSPMKGHSHVYWYRQLPEEGLKFMVYLQKENIIDESGMPKERFSAEFPKEGPSILRIQQVVRGDSAAYFCASSPGLAGERGTQYFGPGTRLLVL.

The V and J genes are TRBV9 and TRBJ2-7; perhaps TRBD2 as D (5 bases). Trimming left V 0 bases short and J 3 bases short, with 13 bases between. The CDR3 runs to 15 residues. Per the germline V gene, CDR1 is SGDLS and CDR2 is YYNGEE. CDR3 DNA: TGTGCCAGCAGCGTAGGGGCTAGCTCCCTCTACGAGCAGTACTTC. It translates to CASSVGASSLYEQYF.

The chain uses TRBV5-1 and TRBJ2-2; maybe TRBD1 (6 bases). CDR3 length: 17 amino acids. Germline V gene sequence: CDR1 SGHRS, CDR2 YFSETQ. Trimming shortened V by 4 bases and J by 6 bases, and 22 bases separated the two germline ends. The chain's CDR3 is CASSPPLRGYIAGELFF. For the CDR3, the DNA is TGCGCCAGCAGCCCACCTCTAAGGGGGTATATCGCCGGGGAGCTGTTTTTT.

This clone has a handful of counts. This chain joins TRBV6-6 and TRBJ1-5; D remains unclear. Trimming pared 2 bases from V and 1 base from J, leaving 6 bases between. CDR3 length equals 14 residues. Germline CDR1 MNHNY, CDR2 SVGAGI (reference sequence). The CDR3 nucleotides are TGTGCCAGCAGTTACGCGGACAGCAATCAGCCCCAGCATTTT. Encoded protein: CASSYADSNQPQHF.

The CDR3 sequence is CASSARAMNTEAFF. The CDR3 region has the DNA TGTGCCAGCAGCGCCAGGGCGATGAACACTGAAGCTTTCTTT. The chain joins TRBV9 to TRBJ1-1; D may be TRBD1 (5 bases). Trimming pared 3 bases from V and 0 bases from J, leaving 9 bases between. The CDR3 covers 14 residues. The germline gives CDR1 SGDLS, CDR2 YYNGEE.

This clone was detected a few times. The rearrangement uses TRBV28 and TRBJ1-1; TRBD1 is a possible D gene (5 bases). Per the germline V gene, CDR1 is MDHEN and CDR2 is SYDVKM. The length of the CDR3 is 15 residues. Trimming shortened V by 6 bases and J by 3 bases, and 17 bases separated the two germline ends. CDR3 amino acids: CASSRSGTHDTEAFF. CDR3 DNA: TGTGCCAGCAGCCGCTCCGGGACCCACGACACTGAAGCTTTCTTT.

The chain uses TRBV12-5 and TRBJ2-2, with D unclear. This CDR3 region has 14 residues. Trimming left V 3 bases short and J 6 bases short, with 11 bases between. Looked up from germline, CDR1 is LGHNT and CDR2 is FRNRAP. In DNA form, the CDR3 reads TGTGCTAGTGGTTTAGGAGTCCCGCCCGGGGAGCTGTTTTTT. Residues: CASGLGVPPGELFF.